This entry lists 20 T cell receptor beta chains sequenced from one sample in a study of control samples from healthy donors and cancer patients (dated by TCRdb to 2020 to 2022). Library method: the immunoSEQ multiplex PCR assay. TCRdb retrieved this table from immuneACCESS and kept in-frame rearrangements only. Not all clones are present; in checked studies, unresolved V genes account for under half, and no reason is known for the remainder. The sample records 400,000 to 500,000 clones, 90% of which are singletons. In total, the top ten clones hold 5.5% to 8% of the sample. The sample consisted of PBMCs. These receptors were taken from a man aged 40-49 years with head and neck cancer.

The chain couples TRBV5-8 to TRBJ1-1; the D gene is possibly TRBD1 (5 bases). Per germline, CDR1 SGHTS and CDR2 YDEGEE. V shed 4 bases and J shed 5 bases, with 15 bases lying between them. The length of the CDR3 is 14 residues. CDR3 in DNA: TGTGCCAGCAGCCCGGGGTTGCGGGGGACTGAAGCTTTCTTT. Its translation: CASSPGLRGTEAFF.

This clone was observed a few times. The rearrangement joins TRBV6-5 to TRBJ2-1; 7 nucleotides align to TRBD2. The germline CDR1 and CDR2 sequences are MNHEY and SVGAGI. Trimming took 0 bases from V and 5 from J; bases not matched to a gene: 7. The CDR3 runs 16 residues. The CDR3 DNA sequence: TGTGCCAGCAGTTACTCTGGCGGGAGAGAAGACAATGAGCAGTTCTTC. Protein product: CASSYSGGREDNEQFF.

The chain couples TRBV10-1 to TRBJ1-1; D perhaps matches TRBD1 (5 bases). Trimming cost V 3 bases and J 11 bases, with 13 bases left between them. Germline V gene sequence: CDR1 WNHNN, CDR2 SYGVQD (reference sequence). The CDR3 runs 12 residues. The CDR3 loop is CASSDRQGVAFF. CDR3 sequence (DNA): TGCGCCAGCAGTGACCGGCAGGGTGTGGCTTTCTTT.

The chain recombines TRBV27 with TRBJ2-7; D ambiguous. CDR3 length: 14 residues. The V and J ends lost 4 bases and 2 bases respectively, with 12 bases between them. Germline assignment: CDR1 MNHEY and CDR2 SMNVEV (reference sequence). CDR3 nucleotide sequence: TGTGCCAGCAGTTCATCAGCGAGGCCCTACGAGCAGTACTTC. Translating gives CASSSSARPYEQYF.

The rearrangement links TRBV7-9 to TRBJ2-3, with 9 bases lining up with TRBD2. The CDR3 runs to 19 residues. Germline CDR1 SEHNR, CDR2 FQNEAQ (reference sequence). After removal of 4 bases from V and 5 bases from J, the junction contained 19 bases not matched to a gene. The CDR3 sequence is CASSSPKAGGLGREDTQYF. In nucleotides, the CDR3 is TGTGCCAGCAGCTCCCCGAAAGCGGGAGGATTGGGTCGCGAAGATACGCAGTATTTT.

This CDR3 is CASSEDPPRAQYF. CDR3 in DNA: TGTGCCAGCAGTGAGGACCCGCCAAGGGCCCAGTACTTC. This chain joins TRBV6-1 and TRBJ2-5; D is undetermined. Germline V gives CDR1 MNHNS, CDR2 SASEGT. V was shortened by 3 bases and J by 9 bases, with 14 bases between the two germline ends. CDR3 length: 13 residues.

CDR3 protein: CASSPPGLGGYTF. The DNA of the CDR3 is TGTGCCAGCAGCCCACCAGGGTTGGGTGGCTACACCTTC. The rearrangement joins TRBV3-1 (or the pseudogene TRBV3-2) to TRBJ1-2, with D perhaps matching TRBD1 (5 bases). Germline loops: CDR1 LGHDT, CDR2 YNNKEL (reference sequence). V lost 4 bases to trimming and J lost 7 bases, with 13 bases between them. The CDR3 is 13 amino acids.

The chain links TRBV9 to TRBJ2-7; possible D gene TRBD2, 6 bases. This CDR3 is built from 16 residues. Trimming removed 3 bases from V and 2 bases from J, with 18 bases in between. Germline V CDR1 and CDR2: SGDLS, YYNGEE. CDR3 bases: TGTGCCAGCAGCGGGGAGGTTTGGGGTAAGCCCTACGAGCAGTACTTC. The encoded protein is CASSGEVWGKPYEQYF.

The chain uses TRBV6-6 and TRBJ2-7; possibly TRBD1 or TRBD2 for D (5 bases each). V lost 5 bases and J lost 4, with 18 bases in between. This CDR3 is 15 amino acids long. Germline V gene data show CDR1 as MNHNY and CDR2 as SVGAGI (reference sequence). The CDR3 nucleotides are TGTGCCAGCAGTACGGGACCTACCCCTCCATACGAGCAGTACTTC. This gives the protein CASSTGPTPPYEQYF.

This chain joins TRBV2 and TRBJ2-2; tentatively, D is TRBD1 or TRBD2 (5 bases each). Germline V gene sequence: CDR1 SNHLY, CDR2 FYNNEI. The V end was cut by 3 bases, the J end by 1 base, with 15 bases between. The CDR3 length is 17 residues. The CDR3 DNA reads TGTGCCAGCAGTGACTCCCTGGGACCTCAGAACACCGGGGAGCTGTTTTTT. This sequence encodes CASSDSLGPQNTGELFF.

V gene TRBV28 combines with J gene TRBJ1-6, with a weak D call TRBD1 (6 bases). Germline V gene data show CDR1 as MDHEN and CDR2 as SYDVKM. The V gene lost 5 bases and the J gene lost 4 bases, with 15 bases spanning the gap. The CDR3 runs 16 residues. The CDR3 is CASSKRDIGYNSPLHF. DNA for the CDR3: TGTGCCAGCAGTAAACGGGACATAGGATATAATTCACCCCTCCACTTT.

The J gene is TRBJ1-1, the V gene TRBV2; possibly TRBD1 for D (6 bases). Trimming took 6 bases from V and 4 from J, leaving 18 bases between them. The CDR3 spans 15 residues. Germline lookup yields CDR1 SNHLY and CDR2 FYNNEI. The CDR3 nucleotides read TGTGCCAGCAGCGTGGCTGGGGGCGGTGGCACTGAAGCTTTCTTT. This encodes CASSVAGGGGTEAFF. The whole variable domain, filled in from reference TRBV2 and TRBJ1-1, reads EPEVTQTPSHQVTQMGQEVILRCVPISNHLYFYWYRQILGQKVEFLVSFYNNEISEKSEIFDDQFSVERPDGSNFTLKIRSTKLEDSAMYFCASSVAGGGGTEAFFGQGTRLTVV.

This chain uses TRBV27 with TRBJ2-7; D may match TRBD1 or TRBD2 (5 bases each). This CDR3 is 16 amino acids long. V lost 6 bases, J lost 4 bases, and 22 bases lay in between. The germline CDR1 and CDR2 sequences are MNHEY and SMNVEV (reference sequence). This CDR3 is CASSPGTGRLLYEQYF. In DNA form, the CDR3 reads TGTGCCAGCAGCCCAGGCACGGGACGGCTTCTTTACGAGCAGTACTTC.

The chain has TRBV5-6 and TRBJ1-1, with D tentatively TRBD1 (5 bases). The CDR3 length is 14 residues. The V end was cut by 3 bases, the J end by 6 bases, with 15 bases between. CDR1 and CDR2 from the germline V gene are SGHDT and YYEEEE. CDR3 protein: CASSSYSGYPEAFF. CDR3 nucleotides: TGTGCCAGCAGCTCCTATTCAGGGTACCCTGAAGCTTTCTTT.

The table lists this clone with a count of one. The rearrangement uses TRBV5-1 and TRBJ2-7; 9 nucleotides agree with TRBD2. V was pared by 0 bases and J by 2 bases, with 3 bases of the junction left unmatched. Germline-derived CDR1 and CDR2 are SGHRS and YFSETQ. The CDR3 is 15 residues long. CDR3 sequence (DNA): TGCGCCAGCAGCTTGGAGGCTAGCGGGACCTACGAGCAGTACTTC. It codes for CASSLEASGTYEQYF.

The CDR3: CASSHWTGGNTEAFF. The CDR3 region has the DNA TGTGCCAGCAGCCACTGGACAGGAGGGAACACTGAAGCTTTCTTT. The rearrangement joins TRBV6-5 to TRBJ1-1; the match to TRBD1 covers 7 bases. The CDR3 has 15 residues. V shed 6 bases, J shed 1 base, and the junction held 8 bases outside the gene matches. Germline CDR1 reads MNHEY; CDR2 reads SVGAGI.

This chain uses TRBV30 with TRBJ2-7; TRBD2 agrees at 10 bases. Germline loops: CDR1 GTSNPN, CDR2 SVGIG (reference sequence). CDR3 length: 14 amino acids. Trimming cost V 0 bases and J 2 bases; bases outside gene matches: 1. The CDR3 region is CAWSVGLAAYEQYF. The DNA for the CDR3 is TGTGCCTGGAGTGTAGGACTAGCGGCCTACGAGCAGTACTTC.

The J gene is TRBJ2-5, the V gene TRBV5-1; either TRBD1 or TRBD2 may fit D (6 bases each). This CDR3 comprises 14 residues. The ends were cut back, 3 bases at V and 5 bases at J, with 14 bases in the middle. Germline-derived CDR1 and CDR2 are SGHRS and YFSETQ. Here the CDR3 reads CASSWGAGGETQYF. The CDR3 DNA reads TGCGCCAGCAGCTGGGGGGCGGGTGGGGAGACCCAGTACTTC.

This clone was recorded only once. The V call is TRBV6-5, the J call TRBJ1-1; D is ambiguous. From germline, CDR1 is MNHEY and CDR2 SVGAGI. The CDR3 is 13 residues long. Trimming stripped 8 bases from V and 0 bases from J, with 10 bases between. This CDR3 is CASEGIMNTEAFF. CDR3 in DNA: TGTGCCAGCGAGGGAATCATGAACACTGAAGCTTTCTTT.

This chain uses TRBV19 with TRBJ2-1; D gene ambiguous. This CDR3 is 15 amino acids long. CDR1 is LNHDA, CDR2 SQIVND, per germline (reference sequence). V was trimmed by 6 bases and J by 3 bases, leaving 15 bases between them. DNA for the CDR3: TGTGCCAGTAGCCCGGACGACGCGATCTACAATGAGCAGTTCTTC. Translation gives CASSPDDAIYNEQFF.